This TCR beta chain comes out of a study of blood T cell repertoires in COVID-19. Per germline, CDR1 MDHEN and CDR2 SYDVKM. The CDR3 totals 13 residues. Trimming left V 6 bases short and J 0 bases short, with 8 bases between. Assay used: immunoSEQ multiplex PCR; TCRdb lists only in-frame clones, some missing. Counted here are some 150,000 clones, 75% to 90% occurring once; the ten biggest clones make up about 15%. This chain connects TRBV28 to TRBJ1-2; D gene unclear. The sample consisted of peripheral blood. The TCR was taken from a woman aged 35 to 49 with acute or convalescent COVID-19. CDR3 sequence: CASSPPSNYGYTF. Here the CDR3 DNA reads TGTGCCAGCAGCCCTCCCTCTAACTATGGCTACACCTTC.